This TCR beta chain emerged from a study of cytomegalovirus exposure and HLA in healthy donors. Broader study findings: The TCR clusters that emerged in the first cohort tended, a later analysis found, to co-occur in the 95 to 150 validation repertoires. There were a few CMV-associated chains whose specificity for CMV antigens was confirmed in vitro. For most TCR sequences rarity was the rule, although some public TCRs occurred in many donors. Using the classifier, cytomegalovirus status was reportedly diagnosed with high specificity and sensitivity.

This table comes from immunoSEQ multiplex PCR, and its TCRdb copy is limited to in-frame clones, with some not included. This table has about 200,000 clones, 84% appearing once. Concerning this clone: Antigen specificity is unknown.

Germline CDR1 SGHRS, CDR2 YFSETQ. Losses at the gene ends were 0 bases for V and 5 bases for J; bases not matched to a gene: 3. The CDR3 runs 15 residues. This sequence joins TRBV5-1 and TRBJ2-7; 12 nucleotides align to TRBD2. This sequence originates from a woman aged 25 to 39 in good health and CMV-seropositive. The specimen was PBMCs. The CDR3 spells CASSLETSGRNEQYF. DNA for the CDR3: TGCGCCAGCAGCTTGGAGACTAGCGGGAGAAACGAGCAGTACTTC.